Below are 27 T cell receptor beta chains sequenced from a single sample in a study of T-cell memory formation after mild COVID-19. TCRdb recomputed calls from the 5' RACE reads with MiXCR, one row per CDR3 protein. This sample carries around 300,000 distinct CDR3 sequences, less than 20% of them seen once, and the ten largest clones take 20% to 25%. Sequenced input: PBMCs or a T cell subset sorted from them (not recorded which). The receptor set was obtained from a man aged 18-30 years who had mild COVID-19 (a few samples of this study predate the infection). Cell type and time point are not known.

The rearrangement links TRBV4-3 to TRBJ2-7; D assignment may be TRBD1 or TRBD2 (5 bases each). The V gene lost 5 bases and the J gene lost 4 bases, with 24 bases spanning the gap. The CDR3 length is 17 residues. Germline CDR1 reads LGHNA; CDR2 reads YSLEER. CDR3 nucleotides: TGCGCCAGCAGCTTCTCCGGGGCGCTGGATCGTTCATACGAGCAGTACTTC. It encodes CASSFSGALDRSYEQYF.

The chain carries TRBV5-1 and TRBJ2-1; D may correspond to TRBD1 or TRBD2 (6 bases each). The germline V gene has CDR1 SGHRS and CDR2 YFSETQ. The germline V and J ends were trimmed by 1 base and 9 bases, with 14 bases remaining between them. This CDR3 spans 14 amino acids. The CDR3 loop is CASSLRPGAGEQFF. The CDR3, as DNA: TGCGCCAGCAGCTTGCGGCCGGGGGCGGGTGAGCAGTTCTTC. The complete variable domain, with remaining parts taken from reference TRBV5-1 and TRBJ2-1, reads KAGVTQTPRYLIKTRGQQVTLSCSPISGHRSVSWYQQTPGQGLQFLFEYFSETQRNKGNFPGRFSGRQFSNSRSEMNVSTLELGDSALYLCASSLRPGAGEQFFGPGTRLTVL.

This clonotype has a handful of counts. CDR3 in amino acids: CASSPGPMNTGELFF. CDR3 DNA sequence: TGTGCCAGCTCACCAGGCCCAATGAACACCGGGGAGCTGTTTTTT. The chain is built from TRBV18 and TRBJ2-2; no clear D gene. Between the trimmed V and J ends, which lost 2 bases and 1 base, there was a span of 8 bases. Germline V lookup: CDR1 KGHSH, CDR2 LQKENI. The CDR3 has 15 amino acids.

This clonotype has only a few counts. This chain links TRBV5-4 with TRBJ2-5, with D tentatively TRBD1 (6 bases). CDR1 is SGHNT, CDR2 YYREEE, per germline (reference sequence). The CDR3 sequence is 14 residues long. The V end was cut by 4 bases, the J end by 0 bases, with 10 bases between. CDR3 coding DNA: TGTGCCAGCAGCCGGGACATCCACCAAGAGACCCAGTACTTC. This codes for CASSRDIHQETQYF.

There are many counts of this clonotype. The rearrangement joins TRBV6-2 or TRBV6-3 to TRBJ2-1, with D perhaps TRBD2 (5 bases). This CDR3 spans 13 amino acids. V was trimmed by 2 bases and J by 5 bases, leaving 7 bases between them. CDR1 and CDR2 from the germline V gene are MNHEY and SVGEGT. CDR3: CASSYLADNEQFF. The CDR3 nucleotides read TGTGCCAGCAGTTACCTAGCCGACAATGAGCAGTTCTTC.

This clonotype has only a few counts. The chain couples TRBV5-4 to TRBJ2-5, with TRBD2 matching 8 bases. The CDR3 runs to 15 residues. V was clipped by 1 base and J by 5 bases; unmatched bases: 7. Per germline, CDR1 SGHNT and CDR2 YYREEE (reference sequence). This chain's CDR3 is CASSLNGGAFETQYF. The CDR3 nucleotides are TGTGCCAGCAGCTTGAACGGGGGGGCCTTTGAGACCCAGTACTTC.

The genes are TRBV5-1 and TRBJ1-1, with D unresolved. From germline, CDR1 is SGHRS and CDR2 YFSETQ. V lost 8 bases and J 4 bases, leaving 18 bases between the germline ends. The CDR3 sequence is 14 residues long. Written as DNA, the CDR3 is TGCGCCAGTCGATGGGGTGTGTCGGGCACTGAAGCTTTCTTT. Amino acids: CASRWGVSGTEAFF. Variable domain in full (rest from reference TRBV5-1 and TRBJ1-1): KAGVTQTPRYLIKTRGQQVTLSCSPISGHRSVSWYQQTPGQGLQFLFEYFSETQRNKGNFPGRFSGRQFSNSRSEMNVSTLELGDSALYLCASRWGVSGTEAFFGQGTRLTVV.

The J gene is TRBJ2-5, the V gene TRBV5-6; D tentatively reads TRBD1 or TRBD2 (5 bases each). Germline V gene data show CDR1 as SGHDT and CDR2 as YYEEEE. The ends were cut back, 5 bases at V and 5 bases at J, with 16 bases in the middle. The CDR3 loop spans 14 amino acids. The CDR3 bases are TGTGCCAGCAGACCCACCGGCAGGGAGGAGACCCAGTACTTC. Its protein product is CASRPTGREETQYF.

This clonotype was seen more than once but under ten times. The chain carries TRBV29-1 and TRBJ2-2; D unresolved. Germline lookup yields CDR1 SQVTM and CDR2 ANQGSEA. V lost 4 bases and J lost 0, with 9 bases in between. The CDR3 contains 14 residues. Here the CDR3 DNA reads TGCAGCGTTGCTCGGCAGGCGAACACCGGGGAGCTGTTTTTT. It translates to CSVARQANTGELFF.

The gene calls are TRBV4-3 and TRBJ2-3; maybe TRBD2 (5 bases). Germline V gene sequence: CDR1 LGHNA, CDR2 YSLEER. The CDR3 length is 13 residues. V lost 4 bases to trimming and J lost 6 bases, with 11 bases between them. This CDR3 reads CASSRRRQDTQYF. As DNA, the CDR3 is TGCGCCAGCAGCCGTCGGAGGCAGGATACGCAGTATTTT.

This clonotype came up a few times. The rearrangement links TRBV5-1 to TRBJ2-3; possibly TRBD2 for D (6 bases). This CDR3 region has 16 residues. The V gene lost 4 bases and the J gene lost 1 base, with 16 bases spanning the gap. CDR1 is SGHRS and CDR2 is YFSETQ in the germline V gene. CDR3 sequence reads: CASSPGGDWGTDTQYF. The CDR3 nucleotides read TGCGCCAGCAGCCCCGGCGGGGATTGGGGCACAGATACGCAGTATTTT.

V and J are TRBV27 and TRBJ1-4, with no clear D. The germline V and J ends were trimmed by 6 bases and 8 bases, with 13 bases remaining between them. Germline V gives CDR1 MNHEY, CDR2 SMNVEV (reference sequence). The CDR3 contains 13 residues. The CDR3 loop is CASRFSGSEKLFF. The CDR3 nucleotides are TGTGCCAGCAGGTTTTCCGGGAGCGAAAAACTGTTTTTT.

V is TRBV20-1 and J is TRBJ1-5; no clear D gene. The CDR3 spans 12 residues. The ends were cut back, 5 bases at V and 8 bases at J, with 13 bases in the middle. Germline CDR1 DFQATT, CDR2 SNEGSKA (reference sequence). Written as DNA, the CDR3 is TGCAGTGCTCAGGACTGGGGAAAGCCCCAGCATTTT. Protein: CSAQDWGKPQHF.

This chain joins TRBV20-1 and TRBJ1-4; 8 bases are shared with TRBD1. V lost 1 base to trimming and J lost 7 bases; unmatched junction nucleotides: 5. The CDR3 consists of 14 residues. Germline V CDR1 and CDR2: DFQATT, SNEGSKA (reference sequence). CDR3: CSARAGTGGEKLFF. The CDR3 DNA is TGCAGTGCTAGAGCGGGGACAGGCGGTGAAAAACTGTTTTTT.

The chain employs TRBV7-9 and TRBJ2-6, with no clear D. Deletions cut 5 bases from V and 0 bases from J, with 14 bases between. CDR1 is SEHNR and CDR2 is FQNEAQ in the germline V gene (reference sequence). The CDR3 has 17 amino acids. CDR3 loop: CASSPFFSSSGANVLTF. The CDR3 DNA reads TGTGCCAGCAGCCCGTTTTTCTCGAGCTCTGGGGCCAACGTCCTGACTTTC.

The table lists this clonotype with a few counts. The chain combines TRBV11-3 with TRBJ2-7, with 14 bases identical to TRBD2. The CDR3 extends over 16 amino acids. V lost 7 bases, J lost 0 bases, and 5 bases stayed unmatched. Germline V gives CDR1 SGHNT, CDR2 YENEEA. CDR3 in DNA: TGTGCCAGCACACGGACTAGCGGGGGGTGCTCCTACGAGCAGTACGTC. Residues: CASTRTSGGCSYEQYV.

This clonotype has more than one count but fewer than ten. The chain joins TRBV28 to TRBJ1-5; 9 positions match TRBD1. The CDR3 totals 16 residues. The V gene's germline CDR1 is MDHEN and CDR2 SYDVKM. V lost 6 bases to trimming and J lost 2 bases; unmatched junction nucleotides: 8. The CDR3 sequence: CASRAFRQGGNQPQHF. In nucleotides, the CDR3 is TGTGCCAGCAGGGCTTTCCGACAGGGGGGCAATCAGCCCCAGCATTTT. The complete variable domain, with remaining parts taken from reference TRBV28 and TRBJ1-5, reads DVKVTQSSRYLVKRTGEKVFLECVQDMDHENMFWYRQDPGLGLRLIYFSYDVKMKEKGDIPEGYSVSREKKERFSLILESASTNQTSMYLCASRAFRQGGNQPQHFGDGTRLSIL.

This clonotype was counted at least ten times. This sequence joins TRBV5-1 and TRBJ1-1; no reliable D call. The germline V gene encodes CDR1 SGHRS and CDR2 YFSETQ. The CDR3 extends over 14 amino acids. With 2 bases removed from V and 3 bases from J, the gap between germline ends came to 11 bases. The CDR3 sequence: CASSFEGKDTEAFF. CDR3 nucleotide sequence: TGCGCCAGCAGCTTCGAGGGCAAGGACACTGAAGCTTTCTTT.

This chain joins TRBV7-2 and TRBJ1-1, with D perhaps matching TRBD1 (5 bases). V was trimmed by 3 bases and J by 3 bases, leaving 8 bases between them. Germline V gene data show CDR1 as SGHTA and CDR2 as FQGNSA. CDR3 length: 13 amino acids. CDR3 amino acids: CASSFREDTEAFF. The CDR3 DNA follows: TGTGCCAGCAGCTTCAGGGAGGACACTGAAGCTTTCTTT.

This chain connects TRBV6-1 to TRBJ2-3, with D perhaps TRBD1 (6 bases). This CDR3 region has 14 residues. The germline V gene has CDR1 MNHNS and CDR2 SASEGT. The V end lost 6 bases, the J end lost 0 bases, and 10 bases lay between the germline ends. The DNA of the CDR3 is TGTGCCAGCAGCGACAGGTCTAGCACAGATACGCAGTATTTT. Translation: CASSDRSSTDTQYF.

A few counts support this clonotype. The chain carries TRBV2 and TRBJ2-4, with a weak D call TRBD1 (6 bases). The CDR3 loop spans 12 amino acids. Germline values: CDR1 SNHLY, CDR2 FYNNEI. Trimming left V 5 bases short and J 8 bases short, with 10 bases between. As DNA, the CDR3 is TGTGCCAGCAGTACAGGGATTTACATTCAGTACTTC. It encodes CASSTGIYIQYF.

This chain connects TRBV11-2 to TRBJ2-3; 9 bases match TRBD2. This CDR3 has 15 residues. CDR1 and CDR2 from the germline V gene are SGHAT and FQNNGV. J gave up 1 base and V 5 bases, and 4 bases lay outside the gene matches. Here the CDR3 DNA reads TGTGCCAGCAGCCCCCAGCGGGGGGGCACAGATACGCAGTATTTT. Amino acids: CASSPQRGGTDTQYF. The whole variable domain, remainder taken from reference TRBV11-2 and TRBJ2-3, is EAGVAQSPRYKIIEKRQSVAFWCNPISGHATLYWYQQILGQGPKLLIQFQNNGVVDDSQLPKDRFSAERLKGVDSTLKIQPAKLEDSAVYLCASSPQRGGTDTQYFGPGTRLTVL.

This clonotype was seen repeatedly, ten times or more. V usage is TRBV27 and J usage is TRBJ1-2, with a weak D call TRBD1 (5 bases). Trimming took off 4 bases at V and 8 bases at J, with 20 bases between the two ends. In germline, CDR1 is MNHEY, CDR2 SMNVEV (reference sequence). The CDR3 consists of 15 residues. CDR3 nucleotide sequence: TGTGCCAGCAGTTCCGGTGACAGCCTAAAGGGGGGCTACACCTTC. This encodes CASSSGDSLKGGYTF.

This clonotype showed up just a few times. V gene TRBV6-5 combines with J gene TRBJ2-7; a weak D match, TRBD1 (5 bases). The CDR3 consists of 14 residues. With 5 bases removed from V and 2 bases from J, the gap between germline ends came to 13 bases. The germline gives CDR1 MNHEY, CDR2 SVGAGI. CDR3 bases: TGTGCCAGCAGTCGTCTTCAGGGTGCCTACGAGCAGTACTTC. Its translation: CASSRLQGAYEQYF.

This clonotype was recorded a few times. CDR3 region: CASSWPSGQETQYF. The CDR3 bases are TGCGCCAGCAGCTGGCCTAGCGGCCAAGAGACCCAGTACTTC. This sequence joins TRBV5-1 and TRBJ2-5, with 7 bases that match TRBD2. CDR1 SGHRS and CDR2 YFSETQ come from the germline V gene. With 3 bases clipped from V and 1 base from J, the junction kept 3 bases outside the gene matches. The CDR3 has 14 amino acids.

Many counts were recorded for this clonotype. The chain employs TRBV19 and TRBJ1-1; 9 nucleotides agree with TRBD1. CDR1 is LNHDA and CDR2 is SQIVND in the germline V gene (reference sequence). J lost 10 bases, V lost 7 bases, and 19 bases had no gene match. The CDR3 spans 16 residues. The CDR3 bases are TGTGCCAGTATCGGGACAGGGTCTCGAGTATCAGGGGGAGCTTTCTTT. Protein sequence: CASIGTGSRVSGGAFF.

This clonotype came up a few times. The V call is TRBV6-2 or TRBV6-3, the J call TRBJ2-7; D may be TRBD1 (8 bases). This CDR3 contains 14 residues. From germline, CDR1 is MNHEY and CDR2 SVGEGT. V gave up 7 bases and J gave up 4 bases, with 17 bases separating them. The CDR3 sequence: CASTPDREGYEQYV. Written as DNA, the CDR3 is TGTGCCAGCACCCCGGACAGGGAGGGATACGAGCAGTACGTC.